A selection of T cell receptor beta chains follows, all from one sample in a study of early T cells in non-severe SARS-CoV-2 infection. TCRdb called the 5' RACE reads again in MiXCR, with one record for every CDR3 protein. Of around 20,000 distinct CDR3 sequences in the sample, 4% were seen once. Sequences were obtained from whole blood. All receptors come from an adult who was a healthcare worker with PCR-confirmed SARS-CoV-2 infection or an uninfected control (not recorded which). The CDR3 runs from the conserved cysteine through the conserved F or W. D genes are given only for firm matches. Clone size is stated in some rows and not others, as once, few, many or a class when expanded.

size | J | D | V | DNA | CDR3
medium-sized | TRBJ1-2 | TRBD1 | TRBV7-2 | TGTGCCAGCATCCCCGCTCCGGGACAGGGGGATGGCTACACCTTC | CASIPAPGQGDGYTF
few | TRBJ2-7 | TRBD1 | TRBV4-1 | TGCGCCAGCAGCCATCCGGGACAGACCTACGAGCAGTACTTC | CASSHPGQTYEQYF
few | TRBJ2-7 | TRBD1 | TRBV5-6 | TGTGCCAGCAACCTACGAGGGGGCACCTACGAGCAGTACTTC | CASNLRGGTYEQYF
many | TRBJ2-2 | - | TRBV5-1 | TGCGCCAGCAGCTTGCGGCTAGCAGGCACCGGGGAGCTGTTTTTT | CASSLRLAGTGELFF
many | TRBJ1-2 | TRBD1 | TRBV19 | TGTGCCAGTGCGGGACAGGGGCAATATTACGTCTATGGCTACACCTTC | CASAGQGQYYVYGYTF
many | TRBJ1-4 | - | TRBV4-2 | TGTGCCAGCAGCCAAGATACGGATGAAAAACTGTTTTTT | CASSQDTDEKLFF
many | TRBJ2-1 | - | TRBV30 | TGTGCCTGGAGTCTCGGGGGCCACAATGAGCAGTTCTTC | CAWSLGGHNEQFF
medium-sized | TRBJ2-1 | - | TRBV6-2/TRBV6-3 | TGTGCCAGCAGTTTCGGTAGGGTCGGCAATGAGCAGTTCTTC | CASSFGRVGNEQFF
many | TRBJ1-1 | - | TRBV7-6 | TGTGCCAGCAGGGGGGGGCGATTATCTGAAGCTTTCTTT | CASRGGRLSEAFF
many | TRBJ2-1 | TRBD2 | TRBV5-1 | TGCGCCAGCAGCCCTGACCGGGGACTAGCGGGGGAGGAGCAGTTCTTC | CASSPDRGLAGEEQFF
many | TRBJ1-2 | TRBD1 | TRBV29-1 | TGCAGCGTTATGACAGGGCGGGGCTACACCTTC | CSVMTGRGYTF
many | TRBJ2-5 | - | TRBV20-1 | TGCAGTGCTAGACGCCCCTTGGACAGCCAAGAGACCCAGTACTTC | CSARRPLDSQETQYF
many | TRBJ1-1 | - | TRBV6-2/TRBV6-3 | TGTGCCAGCAGTCAGGGGATTGAAGCTTTCTTT | CASSQGIEAFF
many | TRBJ2-4 | - | TRBV6-5 | TGTGCCACCAGTTTTGGGGCCGCCGACTCAGGCAAAAACATTCAGTACTTC | CATSFGAADSGKNIQYF
many | TRBJ2-7 | - | TRBV19 | TGTGCCAGTAGTATTGACAGATGGTCACCCTACGAGCAGTACTTC | CASSIDRWSPYEQYF
medium-sized | TRBJ2-1 | - | TRBV10-3 | TGTGCCATCAGTGAGGCTAGCTCTGACTCCTACAATGAGCAGTTCTTC | CAISEASSDSYNEQFF
- | TRBJ2-6 | - | TRBV6-6 | TGTGCCAGCAGTTACGTCGGGTCGGGGGCCAACGTCCTGACTTTC | CASSYVGSGANVLTF
few | TRBJ1-1 | - | TRBV7-9 | TGTGCCAGCAGCTTAGTCTACGGGGACACTGAAGCTTTCTTT | CASSLVYGDTEAFF
many | TRBJ1-4 | - | TRBV12-3/TRBV12-4 | TGTGCCAGCAGCCGGACGGATGAAAAACTGTTTTTT | CASSRTDEKLFF
- | TRBJ2-3 | - | TRBV5-1 | TGCGCCAGCAGCTTGGGGGGACGCACAGATACGCAGTATTTT | CASSLGGRTDTQYF
- | TRBJ1-1 | - | TRBV5-1 | TGCGCCAGCAGCTTGGGACCAGGGAACACTGAAGCTTTCTTT | CASSLGPGNTEAFF
many | TRBJ2-4 | - | TRBV5-6 | TGTGCCAGCAGCTTATCTCCAGGGGCCAAAAACATTCAGTACTTC | CASSLSPGAKNIQYF
few | TRBJ1-1 | - | TRBV2 | TGTGCCAGCAGTGAACAGAACACTGAAGCTTTCTTT | CASSEQNTEAFF
many | TRBJ2-7 | - | TRBV11-2 | TGTGCCAGCAGCCCAGTAACGGACGAGCAGTACTTC | CASSPVTDEQYF
many | TRBJ2-7 | - | TRBV24-1 | TGTGCCACCAGTGTTAGGGCCCACAGGGCCTGCCTCTACGAGCAGTACTTC | CATSVRAHRACLYEQYF
- | TRBJ2-7 | - | TRBV27 | TGTGCCAGCTCCAAAGGGGGCTCCTACGAGCAGTACTTC | CASSKGGSYEQYF
few | TRBJ2-1 | TRBD1 | TRBV5-1 | TGCGCCAGCAGCTGGGGGACAGCTAACAATGAGCAGTTCTTC | CASSWGTANNEQFF
- | TRBJ2-2 | TRBD1 | TRBV7-3 | TGTGCCAGCAGCCCAAGGGGGACAGCGAACACCGGGGAGCTGTTTTTT | CASSPRGTANTGELFF
- | TRBJ1-1 | - | TRBV20-1 | TGCAGTGCTAGGCTTTTTGAAGCTTTCTTT | CSARLFEAFF
many | TRBJ2-7 | - | TRBV29-1 | TGCAGCGTTGAAGTTGACAGATCCTACGAGCAGTACTTC | CSVEVDRSYEQYF
few | TRBJ2-7 | - | TRBV10-2 | TGCGCCAGCAGTGAGCGGGACTCCCACCGGTACTTC | CASSERDSHRYF
few | TRBJ1-4 | - | TRBV20-1 | TGCAGTGCGAGAGGGATTAATGAAAAACTGTTTTTT | CSARGINEKLFF
many | TRBJ2-1 | - | TRBV30 | TGTGCCTGGAGTTCTTGGGATAGCTCCTACAATGAGCAGTTCTTC | CAWSSWDSSYNEQFF
many | TRBJ2-7 | - | TRBV7-9 | TGTGCCAGCACCCCAGGTTTCCGGGCCGAGCAGTACTTC | CASTPGFRAEQYF
- | TRBJ2-7 | TRBD1 | TRBV7-9 | TGTGCCAGCAGCTCATGGGACAGGGGAGACGACGAGCAGTACTTC | CASSSWDRGDDEQYF
many | TRBJ2-7 | - | TRBV28 | TGTGCCAGCAGTTTGGGGGCCTACGAGCAGTACTTC | CASSLGAYEQYF
- | TRBJ1-1 | - | TRBV6-5 | TGTGCCAGCCCGTTCTCCGGAGCCCTACGGGAAGCTTTCTTT | CASPFSGALREAFF
many | TRBJ2-7 | TRBD1 | TRBV19 | TGTGCCAGTAACTCGGACAGGGGGCGCGGTGAGCAGTACTTC | CASNSDRGRGEQYF
few | TRBJ2-7 | TRBD1 | TRBV20-1 | TGCAGTGCTAGAGATCCCGGGACAGGCGCTGTCCTGGGGTCCTACGAGCAGTACTTC | CSARDPGTGAVLGSYEQYF
- | TRBJ2-1 | TRBD1 | TRBV19 | TGTGCCAGTAGTATTTGGGACAGGGGAGGTGAGCAGTTCTTC | CASSIWDRGGEQFF
many | TRBJ2-7 | - | TRBV29-1 | TGCAGCGTTGGGGGTTCCTACGAGCAGTACTTC | CSVGGSYEQYF
many | TRBJ2-5 | - | TRBV2 | TGTGCCAGCAGTGGTTCAGCTATACAAGAGACCCAGTACTTC | CASSGSAIQETQYF
many | TRBJ1-2 | - | TRBV2 | TGTGCCAGCAGTGAAGCGCGAGTTGCGGGGAAGGATGGCTACACCTTC | CASSEARVAGKDGYTF
many | TRBJ2-7 | - | TRBV6-2/TRBV6-3 | TGTGCCAGCAGTTGGGATTACTACGAGCAGTACTTC | CASSWDYYEQYF
many | TRBJ1-1 | - | TRBV29-1 | TGCAGCGCGACAGAGAACACTGAAGCTTTCTTT | CSATENTEAFF
many | TRBJ2-5 | TRBD2 | TRBV7-9 | TGTGCCAGCAGCTTAGCGGCGGGGGGGCCGCAGACCCAGTACTTC | CASSLAAGGPQTQYF
many | TRBJ2-3 | - | TRBV27 | TGTGCCAGCAGTTTTTTTGGGCGCACGCAGTATTTT | CASSFFGRTQYF
medium-sized | TRBJ2-2 | - | TRBV7-6 | TGTGCCAGCAGCAAAGAAAGGGAGAGGGTCACCGGGGAGCTGTTTTTT | CASSKERERVTGELFF
many | TRBJ2-5 | TRBD2 | TRBV29-1 | TGCAGCGCCTGGAGCGGGGGGCTAGTTCAAGAGACCCAGTACTTC | CSAWSGGLVQETQYF
many | TRBJ2-7 | TRBD2 | TRBV12-3/TRBV12-4 | TGTGCCAGCACCCCCGGGACTAGCGGATACGAGCAGTACTTC | CASTPGTSGYEQYF
many | TRBJ1-2 | TRBD1 | TRBV29-1 | TGCAGCGTTGCCCCCAAGTCCGGGACAGGGTGGATGATCAACTATGGCTACACCTTC | CSVAPKSGTGWMINYGYTF
many | TRBJ1-6 | - | TRBV10-3 | TGTGCCATCAGTGGACCGGCTGGGCAGGGTAATTCACCCCTCCACTTT | CAISGPAGQGNSPLHF
many | TRBJ2-7 | - | TRBV6-2/TRBV6-3 | TGTGCCAGCAGTCCGCTAGGAGGGGCGGCCTACGAGCAGTACTTC | CASSPLGGAAYEQYF
many | TRBJ2-1 | TRBD2 | TRBV11-2 | TGTGCCAGCAGCTTCTTAGCGGGGGTGCGCTCCTACAATGAGCAGTTCTTC | CASSFLAGVRSYNEQFF